These 9 T cell receptor beta chains were all obtained from the same sample, sequenced in a study of CD8 T cell repertoires and HIV-1 epitope variants (TCRdb year 2020). Library preparation used the immunoSEQ multiplex PCR assay. Not all clones reach the TCRdb copy of this immuneACCESS table, which keeps in-frame sequences only. Checked studies attribute under half of the gap to unresolved V genes and leave the rest unexplained. The table for this sample lists 2,000 to 3,000 clones; around 63% of them were counted only once. The ten biggest clones cover around 44% of the sample. These receptors have no identified antigens. Sequencing was done on a sample of cultured CD8+ T cells derived from PBMCs. These receptors were obtained from a male donor with HIV.

This sequence joins TRBV27 and TRBJ2-5; perhaps D is TRBD1 or TRBD2 (5 bases each). V was cut by 6 bases and J by 1 base, with 15 bases left in between. This CDR3 is 15 amino acids long. The germline CDR1 and CDR2 sequences are MNHEY and SMNVEV (reference sequence). This CDR3 reads CASSGAAALQETQYF. CDR3 DNA sequence: TGTGCCAGCAGCGGGGCCGCCGCGCTCCAAGAGACCCAGTACTTC.

The V call is TRBV5-4, the J call TRBJ1-4; D unresolved. Between the trimmed V and J ends, which lost 4 bases and 1 base, there was a span of 14 bases. This CDR3 has 16 residues. From germline, CDR1 is SGHNT and CDR2 YYREEE (reference sequence). In nucleotides, the CDR3 is TGTGCCAGCAGCACAACAGAGGTGGGAACTAATGAAAAACTGTTTTTT. Amino acids: CASSTTEVGTNEKLFF. Together with reference TRBV5-4 and TRBJ1-4, the CDR3 gives the full variable domain: ETGVTQSPTHLIKTRGQQVTLRCSSQSGHNTVSWYQQALGQGPQFIFQYYREEENGRGNFPPRFSGLQFPNYSSELNVNALELDDSALYLCASSTTEVGTNEKLFFGSGTQLSVL.

The rearrangement uses TRBV4-1 and TRBJ2-3; 9 bases align to TRBD2. Germline V CDR1 and CDR2: MGHRA, YSYEKL. The junction had 7 bases not matched to a gene; V was cut back by 0 bases and J by 0 bases. CDR3 length: 18 residues. CDR3 sequence reads: CASSQDPPSGTSTDTQYF. In DNA, the CDR3 is TGCGCCAGCAGCCAAGACCCCCCTAGCGGGACTAGCACAGATACGCAGTATTTT.

The chain combines TRBV7-7 with TRBJ2-5; D uncertain. The CDR3 totals 13 residues. Germline CDR1 is SSHAT and CDR2 is FNYEAQ (reference sequence). V was trimmed by 3 bases and J by 5 bases, leaving 10 bases between them. The CDR3 nucleotides read TGTGCCAGCAGCTTGAAGGGTGAGGAGACCCAGTACTTC. Translation gives CASSLKGEETQYF.

This rearrangement joins TRBV10-3 to TRBJ2-7; D is perhaps TRBD2 (5 bases). The germline V and J ends were trimmed by 4 bases and 0 bases, with 10 bases remaining between them. CDR3 length: 14 residues. Germline CDR1 is ENHRY and CDR2 is SYGVKD. The CDR3 is CAISAVDFSYEQYF. Written as DNA, the CDR3 is TGTGCCATCAGTGCTGTGGACTTCTCCTACGAGCAGTACTTC.

The chain is built from TRBV6-4 and TRBJ1-5; D call uncertain. Germline CDR1 and CDR2: MRHNA and SNTAGT. Deletions cut 3 bases from V and 2 bases from J, with 5 bases between. CDR3 length: 13 residues. The CDR3 nucleotides read TGTGCCAGCAGTGAAGGGCGCAATCAGCCCCAGCATTTT. This gives the protein CASSEGRNQPQHF.

This clone was counted between two and nine times. The chain employs TRBV14 and TRBJ2-1; D not resolved. Per germline, CDR1 SGHDN and CDR2 FVKESK. CDR3 size: 15 residues. V gave up 0 bases and J gave up 2 bases, with 8 bases separating them. The CDR3 region has the DNA TGTGCCAGCAGCCAAGATCGGAAGCCCTACAATGAGCAGTTCTTC. Translating it yields CASSQDRKPYNEQFF.

This sequence joins TRBV6-5 and TRBJ2-7; 9 bases fit TRBD2. The V and J ends lost 3 bases and 4 bases, in that order; junction bases with no gene match: 1. The CDR3 has 13 residues. CDR1 is MNHEY, CDR2 SVGAGI, per germline. The CDR3, as DNA: TGTGCCAGCAGTTATGCGGGAGGGTACGAGCAGTACTTC. Protein product: CASSYAGGYEQYF.

This chain joins TRBV4-1 and TRBJ2-1; TRBD2 matches at 9 bases. CDR1 is MGHRA, CDR2 YSYEKL, per germline. The V segment lost 0 bases and the J segment 4 bases; nucleotides outside the gene matches: 7. The CDR3 spans 17 residues. The CDR3 bases are TGCGCCAGCAGCCAAGACCGCCCTAGCGGGGTTTACAATGAGCAGTTCTTC. Its translation is CASSQDRPSGVYNEQFF.